One and the same sample provided the 3 T cell receptor beta chains below, sequenced in a study of cytomegalovirus exposure and HLA in healthy donors. PCR involved 60 Vbeta and 13 Jbeta primers. Clones were read by immunoSEQ multiplex PCR, and TCRdb kept only the in-frame ones, dropping some. The data show approximately 100,000 clones, over 9% seen once. The sequencing sample was made of PBMCs. These receptors were collected from a man between 35 and 55 years old in good health and CMV-seropositive.

V gene TRBV6-4 combines with J gene TRBJ1-5, with no clear D. The CDR3 runs 15 residues. The germline CDR1 and CDR2 sequences are MRHNA and SNTAGT. V was shortened by 6 bases and J by 5 bases, with 17 bases between the two germline ends. In DNA form, the CDR3 reads TGTGCCAGCAGCCCCAGACATGTCCCCGATCAGCCCCAGCATTTT. Its translation is CASSPRHVPDQPQHF.

The V gene is TRBV11-3, the J gene TRBJ2-7; tentatively, D is TRBD2 (5 bases). V was trimmed by 5 bases and J by 3 bases, leaving 14 bases between them. In germline, CDR1 is SGHNT, CDR2 YENEEA. This CDR3 spans 14 amino acids. As DNA, the CDR3 is TGTGCCAGCAGCCCAGCCGGGGTTTACTACGAGCAGTACTTC. It codes for CASSPAGVYYEQYF.

CDR3 sequence: CASTIPLQGAVSGNTIYF. CDR3 DNA: TGTGCCAGTACCATTCCCCTACAGGGGGCGGTCTCTGGAAACACCATATATTTT. The V and J genes are TRBV19 and TRBJ1-3; TRBD1 matches 9 bases. The CDR3 runs to 18 residues. From germline, CDR1 is LNHDA and CDR2 SQIVND (reference sequence). Germline trimming cut 7 bases from V and 0 bases from J; bases unmatched to any gene: 13.